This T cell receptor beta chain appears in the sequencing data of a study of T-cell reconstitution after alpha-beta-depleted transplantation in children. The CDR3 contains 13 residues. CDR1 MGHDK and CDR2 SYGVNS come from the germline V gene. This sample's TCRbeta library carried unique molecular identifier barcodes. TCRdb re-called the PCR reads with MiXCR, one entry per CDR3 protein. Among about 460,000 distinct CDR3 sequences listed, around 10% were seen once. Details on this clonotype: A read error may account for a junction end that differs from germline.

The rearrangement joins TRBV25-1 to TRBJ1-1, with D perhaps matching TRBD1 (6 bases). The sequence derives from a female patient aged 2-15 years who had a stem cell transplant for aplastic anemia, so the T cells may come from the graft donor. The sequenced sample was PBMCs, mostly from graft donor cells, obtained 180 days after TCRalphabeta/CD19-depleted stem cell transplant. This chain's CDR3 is CASSRIQGTDAFF. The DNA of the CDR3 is TGTGCCAGCAGTCGAATACAGGGTACTGACGCTTTCTTT.